A selection of T cell receptor beta chains follows, all from one sample in a study of blood T cell repertoires in COVID-19. Clones were sequenced by immunoSEQ multiplex PCR, and TCRdb holds only the in-frame ones, with some missing. Of some 83,000 clones in the sample, roughly 70% were seen once. Sequenced input: peripheral blood. The receptor source for this set is a woman aged 80 or older with acute or convalescent COVID-19. Each CDR3 is given with its conserved first and last residue. The D gene is left open where the match is weak. Size is stated for part of the rows, as once, few or many counts, or as a class when the clone is expanded.

TRBJ1-1 | - | TRBV15 | 15 | - | TGTGCCACCAGCAGAGATCGTATCAGTAACACTGAAGCTTTCTTT | CATSRDRISNTEAFF
TRBJ1-2 | TRBD1 | TRBV6-5 | 15 | once | TGTGCCAGCAGTTACGGAAGGGGGCTAGAGTATGGCTACACCTTC | CASSYGRGLEYGYTF
TRBJ2-2 | TRBD1 | TRBV7-2 | 17 | - | TGTGCCAGCAGCCTTAACCGGGACAGGGCTTACACCGGGGAGCTGTTTTTT | CASSLNRDRAYTGELFF
TRBJ1-3 | - | TRBV4-3 | 15 | - | TGCGCCAGCAGCCAAAGCCGGGTCTCTGGAAACACCATATATTTT | CASSQSRVSGNTIYF
TRBJ1-1 | - | TRBV28 | 15 | - | TGTGCCAGCAGCTTCGCAGGAGGATCGAACACTGAAGCTTTCTTT | CASSFAGGSNTEAFF
TRBJ2-1 | - | TRBV19 | 17 | - | TGTGCCAGTGCCAGATGGGAAGCGGCGGATTTCTACAATGAGCAGTTCTTC | CASARWEAADFYNEQFF
TRBJ1-1 | TRBD1 | TRBV29-1 | 13 | - | TGCAGCGGGGTGACAGGGCAGAACACTGAAGCTTTCTTT | CSGVTGQNTEAFF
TRBJ1-2 | - | TRBV3-1/TRBV3-2 | 18 | - | TGTGCCAGCAGCCAAGATCGTCGGGAGCCCACCTCCAACTATGGCTACACCTTC | CASSQDRREPTSNYGYTF
TRBJ1-2 | - | TRBV9 | 14 | - | TGTGCCAGCAGCGTAGTTGGGCTGGGAGATGGCTACACCTTC | CASSVVGLGDGYTF
TRBJ2-3 | - | TRBV5-5 | 14 | - | TGTGCCAGCAGCTTGCTACAGACGGTAGATACGCAGTATTTT | CASSLLQTVDTQYF
TRBJ2-5 | TRBD1 | TRBV7-3 | 13 | few | TGTGCCAGCAGCTCCCTGCAGGGGGAAACCCAGTACTTC | CASSSLQGETQYF
TRBJ1-1 | - | TRBV7-9 | 15 | few | TGTGCCAGCAGCTTAAGGGGCGGGGCGGCCACTGAAGCTTTCTTT | CASSLRGGAATEAFF
TRBJ2-7 | - | TRBV7-3 | 15 | - | TGTGCCAGCAGCTTAACATGGCCAGGGCCCTACGAGCAGTACTTC | CASSLTWPGPYEQYF
TRBJ2-7 | - | TRBV2 | 12 | - | TGTGCCAGCAGTAAAGAGCGCTACGAGCAGTACTTC | CASSKERYEQYF
TRBJ1-1 | - | TRBV18 | 13 | - | TGTGCCAGCTCACTATTGGCAGGGGAAGAGGCTTTCTTT | CASSLLAGEEAFF
TRBJ1-6 | - | TRBV19 | 12 | - | TGTGCCACCAGGGAACTGAATTCACCCCTCCACTTT | CATRELNSPLHF
TRBJ1-1 | TRBD1 | TRBV4-3 | 15 | few | TGCGCCAGCAGCCATAGACAGGGGCAGAACACTGAAGCTTTCTTT | CASSHRQGQNTEAFF
TRBJ1-5 | - | TRBV19 | 15 | - | TGTGCCAGTAGTATTATTGGCCGGGAGGGGGAGGCCCAGCATTTT | CASSIIGREGEAQHF
TRBJ2-7 | - | TRBV4-1 | 12 | many | TGCGCCAGCAGCCAAGATTTATACGAGCAGTACTTC | CASSQDLYEQYF
TRBJ2-6 | TRBD1 | TRBV28 | 19 | - | TGTGCCAGCAGTTTGAGTGGCGGACAGGGGGTCTCTGGGGCCAACGTCCTGACTTTC | CASSLSGGQGVSGANVLTF
TRBJ1-4 | - | TRBV6-6 | 14 | - | TGTGCCAGCAGGGTAGACAGATATAATGAAAAACTGTTTTTT | CASRVDRYNEKLFF
TRBJ1-1 | - | TRBV25-1 | 14 | medium-sized | TGTGCCAGCAGTGCCCGAGGGTTAAACACTGAAGCTTTCTTT | CASSARGLNTEAFF
TRBJ1-5 | - | TRBV30 | 14 | - | TGTGCCTGGAGTTTTTCCCTCGACGCAGGGGTCCAGCATTTT | CAWSFSLDAGVQHF
TRBJ2-5 | - | TRBV27 | 13 | - | TGTGCCAGCAGTTTATCGAGCGAAGAGACCCAGTACTTC | CASSLSSEETQYF